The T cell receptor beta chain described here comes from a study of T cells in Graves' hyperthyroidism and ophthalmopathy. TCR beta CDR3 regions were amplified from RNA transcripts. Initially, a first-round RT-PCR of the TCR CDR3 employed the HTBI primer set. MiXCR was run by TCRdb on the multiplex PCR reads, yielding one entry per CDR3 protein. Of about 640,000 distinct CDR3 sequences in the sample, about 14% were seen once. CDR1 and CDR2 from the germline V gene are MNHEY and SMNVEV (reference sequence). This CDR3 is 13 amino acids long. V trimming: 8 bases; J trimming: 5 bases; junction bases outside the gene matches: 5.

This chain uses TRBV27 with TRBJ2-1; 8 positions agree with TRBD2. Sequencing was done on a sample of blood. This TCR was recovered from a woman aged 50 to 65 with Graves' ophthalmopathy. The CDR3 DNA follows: TGTGCCAGCGCGACTAGCGTTCACAATGAGCAGTTCTTC. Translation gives CASATSVHNEQFF.